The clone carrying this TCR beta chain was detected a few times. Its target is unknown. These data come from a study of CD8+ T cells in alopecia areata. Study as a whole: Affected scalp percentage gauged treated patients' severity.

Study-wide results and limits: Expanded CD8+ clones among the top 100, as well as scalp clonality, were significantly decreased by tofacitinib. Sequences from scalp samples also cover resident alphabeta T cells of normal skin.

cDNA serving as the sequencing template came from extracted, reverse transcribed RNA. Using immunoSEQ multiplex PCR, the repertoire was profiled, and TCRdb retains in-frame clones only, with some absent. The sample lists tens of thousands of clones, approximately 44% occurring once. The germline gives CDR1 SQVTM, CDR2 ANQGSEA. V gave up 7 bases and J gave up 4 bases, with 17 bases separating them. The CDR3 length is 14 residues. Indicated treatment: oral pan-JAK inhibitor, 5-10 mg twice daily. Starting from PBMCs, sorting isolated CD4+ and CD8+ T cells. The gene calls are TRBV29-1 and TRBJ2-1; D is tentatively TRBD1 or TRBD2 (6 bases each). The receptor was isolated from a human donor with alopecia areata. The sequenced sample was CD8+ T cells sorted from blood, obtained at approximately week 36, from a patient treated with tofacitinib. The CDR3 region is CSAPRRGVYNEQFF. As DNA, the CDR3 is TGCAGCGCCCCTCGGAGGGGGGTATACAATGAGCAGTTCTTC.